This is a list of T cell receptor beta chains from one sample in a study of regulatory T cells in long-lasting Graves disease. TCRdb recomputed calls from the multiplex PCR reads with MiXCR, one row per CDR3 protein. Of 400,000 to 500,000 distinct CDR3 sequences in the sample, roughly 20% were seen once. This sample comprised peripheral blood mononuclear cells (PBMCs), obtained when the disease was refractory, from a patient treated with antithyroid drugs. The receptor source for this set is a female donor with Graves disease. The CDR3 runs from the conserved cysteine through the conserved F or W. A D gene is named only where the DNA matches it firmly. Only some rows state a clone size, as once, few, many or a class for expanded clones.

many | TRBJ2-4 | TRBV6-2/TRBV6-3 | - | CASSYPSPAKNIQYF | TGTGCCAGCAGTTACCCCTCACCAGCCAAAAACATTCAGTACTTC
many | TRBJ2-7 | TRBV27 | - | CASSFGDEQYF | TGTGCCAGCAGTTTCGGGGACGAGCAGTACTTC
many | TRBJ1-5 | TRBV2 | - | CASSEGLFNQPQHF | TGTGCCAGCAGTGAAGGGTTATTCAATCAGCCCCAGCATTTT
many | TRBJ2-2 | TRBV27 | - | CASSLPTGSGELFF | TGTGCCAGCAGCTTACCCACAGGGTCCGGGGAGCTGTTTTTT
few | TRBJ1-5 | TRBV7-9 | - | CASSLGSADSNQPQHF | TGTGCCAGCAGCTTGGGTAGCGCGGATAGCAATCAGCCCCAGCATTTT
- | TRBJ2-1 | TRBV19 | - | CATSTDSTADNEQFF | TGTGCCACCTCAACCGACAGCACCGCGGACAATGAGCAGTTCTTC
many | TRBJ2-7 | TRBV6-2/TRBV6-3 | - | CASSSLLDTYEQYF | TGTGCCAGCAGTTCCCTACTGGACACCTACGAGCAGTACTTC
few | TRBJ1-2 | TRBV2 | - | CASSEARGPAGGYTF | TGTGCCAGCAGTGAAGCACGGGGGCCTGCGGGAGGCTACACCTTC
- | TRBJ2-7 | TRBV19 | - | CASSTKGGYYEQYF | TGTGCCAGTAGTACCAAGGGGGGATACTACGAGCAGTACTTC
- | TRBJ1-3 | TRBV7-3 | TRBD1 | CASSTVPDRAGNTIYF | TGTGCCAGCAGTACCGTGCCAGACAGGGCTGGAAACACCATATATTTT
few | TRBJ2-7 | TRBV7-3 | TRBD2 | CASSLESGGTREQYF | TGTGCCAGCAGCTTAGAAAGCGGGGGGACTCGGGAGCAGTACTTC
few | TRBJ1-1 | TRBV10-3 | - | CAISGGQGNTEAFF | TGTGCCATCAGCGGTGGGCAGGGGAACACTGAAGCTTTCTTT
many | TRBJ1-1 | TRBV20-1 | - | CKIEGGGSEAFF | TGCAAGATCGAGGGGGGTGGCTCTGAAGCTTTCTTT
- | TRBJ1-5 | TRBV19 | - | CASSIDPSRGPQPQHF | TGTGCCAGTAGTATAGATCCCAGCAGGGGCCCCCAGCCCCAGCATTTT
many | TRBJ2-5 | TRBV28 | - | CASSLGTKETQYF | TGTGCCAGCAGCTTGGGTACAAAAGAGACCCAGTACTTC
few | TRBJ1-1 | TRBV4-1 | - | CASSFLGVNTEAFF | TGCGCCAGCAGCTTTCTTGGAGTGAACACTGAAGCTTTCTTT
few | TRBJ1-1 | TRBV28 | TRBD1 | CASSPGTAGLVEAFF | TGTGCCAGCAGCCCCGGGACAGCGGGGTTGGTTGAAGCTTTCTTT
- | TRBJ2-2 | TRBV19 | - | CASSIGSSVELFF | TGTGCCAGTAGTATAGGTTCTAGCGTGGAGCTGTTTTTT
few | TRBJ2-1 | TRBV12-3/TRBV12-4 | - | CASSFGGGRNEQFF | TGTGCCAGCAGTTTCGGGGGTGGGCGCAATGAGCAGTTCTTC
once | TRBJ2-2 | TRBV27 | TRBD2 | CASHQFAGVVGGELFF | TGTGCCAGTCATCAATTCGCGGGAGTCGTTGGCGGGGAGCTGTTTTTT
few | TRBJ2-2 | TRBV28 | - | CASSPGDANTGELFF | TGTGCCAGCAGTCCAGGGGACGCGAACACCGGGGAGCTGTTTTTT
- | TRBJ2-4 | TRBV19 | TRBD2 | CASSAGLAYIQYF | TGTGCCAGTAGTGCGGGACTAGCATACATTCAGTACTTC
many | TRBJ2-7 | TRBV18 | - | CASSPSAVSYEQYF | TGTGCCAGCTCACCATCGGCAGTCTCCTACGAGCAGTACTTC
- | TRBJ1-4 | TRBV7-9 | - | CATTSATNEKLFF | TGTGCCACTACCTCGGCAACTAATGAAAAACTGTTTTTT
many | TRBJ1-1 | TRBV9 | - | CASSVQWGTEAFF | TGTGCCAGCAGCGTTCAGTGGGGCACTGAAGCTTTCTTT
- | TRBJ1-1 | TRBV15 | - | CATSSMGGDTEAFF | TGTGCCACCAGCTCGATGGGGGGGGACACTGAAGCTTTCTTT
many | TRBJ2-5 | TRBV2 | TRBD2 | CASSEGGGTIQETQYF | TGTGCCAGCAGTGAAGGGGGAGGGACTATCCAAGAGACCCAGTACTTC
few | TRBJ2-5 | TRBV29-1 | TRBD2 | CSVEAGGQYF | TGCAGCGTTGAGGCGGGAGGCCAGTACTTC
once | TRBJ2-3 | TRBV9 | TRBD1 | CASSLGDSSTDTQYF | TGCGCCAGCAGCTTGGGGGACAGTAGCACAGATACGCAGTATTTT
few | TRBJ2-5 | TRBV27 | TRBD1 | CASSFYPNRGETQYF | TGTGCCAGCAGTTTCTATCCAAACAGGGGGGAGACCCAGTACTTC
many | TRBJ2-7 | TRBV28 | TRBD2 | CASSRTSGRGKYEQYF | TGTGCCAGCAGTCGGACTAGCGGGAGGGGTAAATACGAGCAGTACTTC
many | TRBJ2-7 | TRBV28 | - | CASSQLGFNEQYF | TGTGCCAGCAGTCAACTAGGTTTCAACGAGCAGTACTTC
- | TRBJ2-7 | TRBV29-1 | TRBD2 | CSVASGDDYEQYF | TGCAGCGTTGCTAGCGGAGACGACTACGAGCAGTACTTC